The 30 T cell receptor beta chains listed next were all sequenced from one sample in a study of cytomegalovirus exposure and HLA in healthy donors. Primers included in the PCR were 60 Vbeta and 13 Jbeta primers. TCRdb's copy holds only in-frame clones and misses some; the assay was immunoSEQ multiplex PCR. In the table there are about 160,000 clones, approximately 78% of which are singletons. The sequencing input was PBMCs. The receptors originated from a woman aged 40 to 50 in good health and CMV-seronegative.

On this clone itself: Germline and junction disagree at one end, which may indicate a read error. This same CDR3 is encoded by further DNA sequences in the sample. The rearrangement joins TRBV6-1 to TRBJ1-2, with unresolved D. Germline V gene data show CDR1 as MNHNS and CDR2 as SASEGT. The CDR3 is made up of 13 amino acids. This CDR3 is CASSEGGSYGYTF. The DNA of the CDR3 is TGCGCCAGCAGTGAGGGAGGGAGCTATGGCTACACCTTC.

This rearrangement joins TRBV2 to TRBJ1-5; D remains ambiguous. CDR3 length: 14 residues. The V end lost 6 bases, the J end lost 7 bases, and 16 bases lay between the germline ends. The germline V gene encodes CDR1 SNHLY and CDR2 FYNNEI. The CDR3 region is CASRIDGRGQPQHF. CDR3 bases: TGTGCCAGCAGGATCGACGGGCGAGGGCAGCCCCAGCATTTT.

This clone has only a few counts. The chain is built from TRBV15 and TRBJ2-3; 7 nucleotides line up with TRBD1. The CDR3 spans 16 residues. Looked up from germline, CDR1 is LNHNV and CDR2 is YYDKDF (reference sequence). The J segment lost 5 bases and the V segment lost 0 bases, leaving 8 bases of the junction unmatched. The CDR3 DNA follows: TGTGCCACCAGCAGAGATCCCACACAGGGGCTAGATACGCAGTATTTT. This sequence encodes CATSRDPTQGLDTQYF. The whole variable domain, filled in from reference TRBV15 and TRBJ2-3, reads DAMVIQNPRYQVTQFGKPVTLSCSQTLNHNVMYWYQQKSSQAPKLLFHYYDKDFNNEADTPDNFQSRRPNTSFCFLDIRSPGLGDTAMYLCATSRDPTQGLDTQYFGPGTRLTVL.

V gene TRBV4-1 combines with J gene TRBJ1-1, with D unclear. The V end was cut by 0 bases, the J end by 1 base, with 12 bases between. The CDR3 extends over 16 amino acids. Germline assignment: CDR1 MGHRA and CDR2 YSYEKL. The CDR3 DNA is TGCGCCAGCAGCCAAGATCCGAAAGGGAGGAACACTGAAGCTTTCTTT. Its protein product is CASSQDPKGRNTEAFF.

In this sample, this clone turned up once. CDR3 residues: CASSIRLHSDYGYTF. In DNA form, the CDR3 reads TGTGCCAGTAGTATTAGACTTCATTCGGACTATGGCTACACCTTC. V usage is TRBV19 and J usage is TRBJ1-2; D remains unclear. V was cut by 3 bases and J by 3 bases, with 14 bases left in between. This CDR3 is built from 15 residues. The germline CDR1 and CDR2 sequences are LNHDA and SQIVND (reference sequence). Filled out from reference TRBV19 and TRBJ1-2, the complete variable domain reads DGGITQSPKYLFRKEGQNVTLSCEQNLNHDAMYWYRQDPGQGLRLIYYSQIVNDFQKGDIAEGYSVSREKKESFPLTVTSAQKNPTAFYLCASSIRLHSDYGYTFGSGTRLTVV.

The chain has TRBV4-1 and TRBJ2-1; TRBD2 might be the D (6 bases). The CDR3 has 18 amino acids. V was pared by 1 base and J by 7 bases, with 23 bases between. Germline CDR1 MGHRA, CDR2 YSYEKL. The CDR3 region has the DNA TGCGCCAGCAGCCAAGGCACCCCACGGGGGTTTCGGGTGAATGAGCAGTTCTTC. Residues: CASSQGTPRGFRVNEQFF.

This chain links TRBV6-5 with TRBJ2-5; a weak D match, TRBD1 (5 bases). Germline V gene data show CDR1 as MNHEY and CDR2 as SVGAGI. V lost 0 bases and J lost 4, with 9 bases in between. This CDR3 region has 14 residues. CDR3 sequence reads: CASSYSPGIETQYF. CDR3 nucleotide sequence: TGTGCCAGCAGTTACTCGCCAGGGATAGAGACCCAGTACTTC.

The chain carries TRBV10-3 and TRBJ2-7, with 7 nucleotides matching TRBD1. From germline, CDR1 is ENHRY and CDR2 SYGVKD. The CDR3 totals 15 residues. J was trimmed by 5 bases and V by 3 bases; bases with no gene match: 10. CDR3 amino acids: CAISDGARGSHEQYF. The CDR3 region has the DNA TGTGCCATCAGTGATGGAGCCAGGGGGTCCCACGAGCAGTACTTC.

The J gene is TRBJ2-7, the V gene TRBV5-4, with 12 bases aligning to TRBD2. CDR3 length: 15 amino acids. Germline V gene sequence: CDR1 SGHNT, CDR2 YYREEE (reference sequence). The J segment lost 2 bases and the V segment lost 3 bases, leaving 3 bases of the junction unmatched. The CDR3 loop reads CASSSRTSGAYEQYF. Written as DNA, the CDR3 is TGTGCCAGCAGCTCAAGGACTAGCGGGGCCTACGAGCAGTACTTC.

The rearrangement links TRBV7-9 to TRBJ1-3, with D uncertain. V shed 1 base and J shed 11 bases, with 12 bases lying between them. The CDR3 has 13 amino acids. From germline, CDR1 is SEHNR and CDR2 FQNEAQ (reference sequence). CDR3 coding DNA: TGTGCCAGCAGCTTAGGCCGCACGGTGGCCATATATTTT. It is translated as CASSLGRTVAIYF.

This chain uses TRBV12-5 with TRBJ1-2, with 8 bases aligning to TRBD1. CDR1 is LGHNT and CDR2 is FRNRAP in the germline V gene. The CDR3 sequence is 17 residues long. Germline trimming cut 10 bases from V and 0 bases from J; bases unmatched to any gene: 16. CDR3 region: CATKGPDRAGSNYGYTF. The DNA of the CDR3 is TGTGCTACCAAAGGCCCGGACAGGGCCGGTTCTAACTATGGCTACACCTTC.

This clone was recorded at least ten times. The genes are TRBV27 and TRBJ2-2; weak D call: TRBD2 (6 bases). The CDR3 spans 13 residues. With 2 bases removed from V and 5 bases from J, the gap between germline ends came to 6 bases. Germline CDR1 and CDR2: MNHEY and SMNVEV (reference sequence). CDR3 region: CASSLAGTGELFF. The CDR3 bases are TGTGCCAGCAGTTTAGCGGGAACCGGGGAGCTGTTTTTT.

The J gene is TRBJ2-2, the V gene TRBV7-9; D uncertain. Trimming took off 4 bases at V and 3 bases at J, with 3 bases between the two ends. Germline V gene sequence: CDR1 SEHNR, CDR2 FQNEAQ (reference sequence). The CDR3 is 12 residues long. The CDR3 region has the DNA TGTGCCAGCAGCTCCGACACCGGGGAGCTGTTTTTT. It is translated as CASSSDTGELFF.

The CDR3 region has the DNA TGTGCCAGCTCGTTTACTGGGACACTTAGCTCCTACGAGCAGTACTTC. Amino acids: CASSFTGTLSSYEQYF. The J gene is TRBJ2-7, the V gene TRBV18, with a tentative D call TRBD1 (6 bases). Germline values: CDR1 KGHSH, CDR2 LQKENI. The ends were cut back, 6 bases at V and 0 bases at J, with 18 bases in the middle. The CDR3 has 16 residues.

V and J are TRBV5-1 and TRBJ1-6; 8 positions match TRBD1. Unmatched junction bases numbered 4, after V lost 2 bases and J lost 6 bases. Germline CDR1 and CDR2: SGHRS and YFSETQ. The CDR3 is 15 residues long. CDR3 loop: CASSLGTGVNSPLHF. In nucleotides, the CDR3 is TGCGCCAGCAGCTTAGGGACAGGCGTTAATTCACCCCTCCACTTT.

The chain couples TRBV19 to TRBJ2-3; tentatively, D is TRBD2 (5 bases). Germline V gives CDR1 LNHDA, CDR2 SQIVND (reference sequence). The length of the CDR3 is 12 residues. Trimming removed 5 bases at V and 11 bases at J, with 14 bases between. CDR3 residues: CASSPRGRGQYF. The CDR3 DNA follows: TGTGCCAGTAGTCCCCGCGGACGGGGGCAGTATTTT. Full variable domain (missing parts from reference TRBV19 and TRBJ2-3): DGGITQSPKYLFRKEGQNVTLSCEQNLNHDAMYWYRQDPGQGLRLIYYSQIVNDFQKGDIAEGYSVSREKKESFPLTVTSAQKNPTAFYLCASSPRGRGQYFGPGTRLTVL.

The V gene is TRBV7-2, the J gene TRBJ1-5; D perhaps matches TRBD1 (5 bases). Germline CDR1 and CDR2: SGHTA and FQGNSA. This CDR3 spans 16 amino acids. Trimming left V 0 bases short and J 6 bases short, with 15 bases between. The chain's CDR3 is CASSLARRGFAQPQHF. The CDR3 DNA reads TGTGCCAGCAGCTTAGCGCGGAGGGGTTTTGCTCAGCCCCAGCATTTT.

The chain employs TRBV5-4 and TRBJ2-1; D unclear. Germline loops: CDR1 SGHNT, CDR2 YYREEE (reference sequence). Trimming pared 4 bases from V and 1 base from J, leaving 12 bases between. The CDR3 runs to 15 residues. CDR3: CASSSEKSSYNEQFF. The CDR3, as DNA: TGTGCCAGCAGCAGTGAGAAGTCGTCCTACAATGAGCAGTTCTTC. The entire variable domain, with the rest obtained from reference TRBV5-4 and TRBJ2-1, is as follows: ETGVTQSPTHLIKTRGQQVTLRCSSQSGHNTVSWYQQALGQGPQFIFQYYREEENGRGNFPPRFSGLQFPNYSSELNVNALELDDSALYLCASSSEKSSYNEQFFGPGTRLTVL.

This chain joins TRBV5-1 and TRBJ2-5; D unresolved. TRBJ2-7 matches the DNA end more closely, so the J call is doubtful. The CDR3 sequence is 14 residues long. Germline values: CDR1 SGHRS, CDR2 YFSETQ. In nucleotides, the CDR3 is TGCGCCAGCAGCTTCCCCAGCCTTGACTACGAGCAGTACTTC. This gives the protein CASSFPSLDYEQYF.

The chain is built from TRBV2 and TRBJ1-5; D unclear. Trimming took 4 bases from V and 0 from J, leaving 13 bases between them. The germline V gene has CDR1 SNHLY and CDR2 FYNNEI. The CDR3 spans 16 residues. The CDR3 region has the DNA TGTGCCAGCAGTGTCGAACGGGGAAATAGCAATCAGCCCCAGCATTTT. It codes for CASSVERGNSNQPQHF.

The V gene is TRBV9, the J gene TRBJ2-2, with 7 positions matching TRBD1. CDR1 and CDR2 (germline): SGDLS, YYNGEE. The V segment lost 0 bases and the J segment 3 bases; nucleotides outside the gene matches: 5. This CDR3 has 16 residues. In DNA, the CDR3 is TGTGCCAGCAGCGTAGAAGGGGGCGATTACACCGGGGAGCTGTTTTTT. Amino acids: CASSVEGGDYTGELFF. Full variable domain (remainder filled in from reference TRBV9 and TRBJ2-2): DSGVTQTPKHLITATGQRVTLRCSPRSGDLSVYWYQQSLDQGLQFLIQYYNGEERAKGNILERFSAQQFPDLHSELNLSSLELGDSALYFCASSVEGGDYTGELFFGEGSRLTVL.

The V and J genes are TRBV12-2 and TRBJ1-1. TRBV12-2 is a pseudogene segment. This CDR3 comprises 13 residues. The chain's CDR3 is CASRLRLSTEAFF. CDR3 nucleotide sequence: TGTGCAAGTCGCTTACGGTTGTCCACTGAAGCTTTCTTT.

V is TRBV2 and J is TRBJ1-1; TRBD1 agrees at 9 bases. CDR1 is SNHLY and CDR2 is FYNNEI in the germline V gene. The J segment lost 4 bases and the V segment lost 5 bases, leaving 5 bases of the junction unmatched. The CDR3 spans 14 residues. The CDR3 reads CASSKGQGSTEAFF. The DNA for the CDR3 is TGTGCCAGCAGTAAGGGACAGGGATCCACTGAAGCTTTCTTT.

The chain is built from TRBV6-5 and TRBJ1-5; weak D call: TRBD1 (5 bases). Germline CDR1 is MNHEY and CDR2 is SVGAGI. There are 14 residues in the CDR3. The germline V and J ends were trimmed by 5 bases and 8 bases, with 16 bases remaining between them. For the CDR3, the DNA is TGTGCCAGCAGTGATCCCCAGGGTCGTAAGCCCCAGCATTTT. Protein: CASSDPQGRKPQHF.

The gene calls are TRBV19 and TRBJ2-7; 7 positions match TRBD1. The CDR3 contains 14 residues. V was clipped by 4 bases and J by 6 bases; unmatched bases: 9. Germline CDR1 LNHDA, CDR2 SQIVND (reference sequence). The CDR3: CASSRQGSFSEQYF. The DNA of the CDR3 is TGTGCCAGTAGTAGACAGGGTTCCTTTTCCGAGCAGTACTTC.

V and J are TRBV18 and TRBJ1-1, with D perhaps matching TRBD1 (6 bases). V lost 2 bases to trimming and J lost 6 bases, with 10 bases between them. CDR3 size: 13 residues. The germline V gene encodes CDR1 KGHSH and CDR2 LQKENI. The CDR3 loop is CASSPSDSAEAFF. CDR3 nucleotides: TGTGCCAGCTCACCATCGGACAGCGCTGAAGCTTTCTTT.

This clone was detected only once. The V gene is TRBV28, the J gene TRBJ1-4; no definite D call. The germline CDR1 and CDR2 sequences are MDHEN and SYDVKM. The V end lost 10 bases, the J end lost 8 bases, and 17 bases lay between the germline ends. CDR3 length: 13 amino acids. The CDR3 DNA reads TGTGCCACCCGCGAGGGAAGACGAGAAAAACTGTTTTTT. Translated, it gives CATREGRREKLFF.

The chain links TRBV4-1 to TRBJ1-1, with no clear D. Germline V gene data show CDR1 as MGHRA and CDR2 as YSYEKL. The CDR3 loop spans 15 amino acids. V was clipped by 4 bases and J by 2 bases, with 14 bases between them. CDR3 bases: TGCGCCAGCAGCCCGCTCCGGGTCTTTAACACTGAAGCTTTCTTT. Translated: CASSPLRVFNTEAFF.

The gene calls are TRBV5-1 and TRBJ2-3; 9 bases line up with TRBD2. The CDR3 spans 15 residues. CDR1 is SGHRS, CDR2 YFSETQ, per germline. Trimming at V came to 4 bases and at J to 6 bases, leaving 9 bases not matched to a gene. CDR3 bases: TGCGCCAGCAGCACCCGAGCGGGGGGTTCGGATACGCAGTATTTT. Encoded protein: CASSTRAGGSDTQYF.

The gene calls are TRBV2 and TRBJ1-2, with 8 bases fitting TRBD1. This CDR3 contains 13 residues. V dropped 1 base and J dropped 7; count of bases not matched to a gene: 2. Germline loops: CDR1 SNHLY, CDR2 FYNNEI. Here the CDR3 reads CASSEVGQAGYTF. Written as DNA, the CDR3 is TGTGCCAGCAGTGAAGTGGGACAGGCTGGCTACACCTTC.